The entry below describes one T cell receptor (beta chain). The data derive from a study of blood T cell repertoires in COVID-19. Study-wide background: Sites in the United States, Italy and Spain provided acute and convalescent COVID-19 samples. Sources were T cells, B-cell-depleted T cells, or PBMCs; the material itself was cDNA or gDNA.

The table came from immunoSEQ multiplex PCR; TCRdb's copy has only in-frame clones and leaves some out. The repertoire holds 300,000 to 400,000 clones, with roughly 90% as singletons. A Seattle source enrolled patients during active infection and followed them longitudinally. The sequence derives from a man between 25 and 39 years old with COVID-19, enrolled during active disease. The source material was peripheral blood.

The CDR3 DNA is TGTGCCAGCAGCTTAACCGGCAGGGAAGAGACCCAGTACTTC. Protein product: CASSLTGREETQYF. The chain is built from TRBV7-3 and TRBJ2-5, with D possibly TRBD1 on 5 matching bases. With 0 bases removed from V and 3 bases from J, the gap between germline ends came to 8 bases. CDR3 length: 14 amino acids. Germline V gene data show CDR1 as SGHTA and CDR2 as FQGTGA.